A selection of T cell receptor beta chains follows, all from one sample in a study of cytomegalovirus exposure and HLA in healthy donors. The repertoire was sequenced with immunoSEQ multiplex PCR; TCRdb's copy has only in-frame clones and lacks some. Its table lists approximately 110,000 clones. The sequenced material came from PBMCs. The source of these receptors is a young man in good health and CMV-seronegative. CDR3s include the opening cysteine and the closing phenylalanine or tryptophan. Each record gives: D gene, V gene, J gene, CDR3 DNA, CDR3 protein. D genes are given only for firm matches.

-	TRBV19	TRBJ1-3	TGTGCCAGTAGTGTCTCTTCCAGTGGCTCTGGAAACACCATATATTTT	CASSVSSSGSGNTIYF
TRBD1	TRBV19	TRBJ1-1	TGTGCCAGTAGTACCCTGACAGGGAGGAACACTGAAGCTTTCTTT	CASSTLTGRNTEAFF
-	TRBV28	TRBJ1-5	TGTGCCAGCAGTACTAACAGGGTAGTAAATCAGCCCCAGCATTTT	CASSTNRVVNQPQHF
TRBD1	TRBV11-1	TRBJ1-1	TGTGCCAGCAGCTTAACAGGGGACTCCCCTAACACTGAAGCTTTCTTT	CASSLTGDSPNTEAFF
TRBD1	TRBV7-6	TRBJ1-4	TGTGCCAGCAGCCCTCGGACAGGGGAACGACTGTTTTTT	CASSPRTGERLFF
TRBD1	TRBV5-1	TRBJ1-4	TGCGCCAGCAGCTTGACAGGGGCCACAACTAATGAAAAACTGTTTTTT	CASSLTGATTNEKLFF
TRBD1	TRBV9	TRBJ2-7	TGTGCCAGCAGCAGAGCAGGGGGCTACGAGCAGTACTTC	CASSRAGGYEQYF
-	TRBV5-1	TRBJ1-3	TGCGCCAGCAGCTTGAACGGGGAATCTGGAAACACCATATATTTT	CASSLNGESGNTIYF
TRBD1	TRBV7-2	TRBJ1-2	TGTGCCAGCAGCTCAGAGGGACAGGGGATTTCGGGCTACACCTTC	CASSSEGQGISGYTF
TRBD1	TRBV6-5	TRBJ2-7	TGTGCCAGCAGTTCCCGACAGGGGTCCACCTACGAGCAGTACTTC	CASSSRQGSTYEQYF
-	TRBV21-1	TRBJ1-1	TGTGCCAGCAGCAAGGAGTTGCTCAGCTTGGAGTACGGGGAAGCTTTCTTT	CASSKELLSLEYGEAFF
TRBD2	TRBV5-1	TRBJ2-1	TGCGCCAGCAGTCCTGGGGGGGGAGGGAGCTACAATGAGCAGTTCTTC	CASSPGGGGSYNEQFF
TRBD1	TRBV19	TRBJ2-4	TGTGCCAGTAGTATACAGGGGGCCATGGACATTCAGTACTTC	CASSIQGAMDIQYF
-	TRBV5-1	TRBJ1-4	TGCGCCAGCAGCTTCACGGGGAGAAGTGAAAAACTGTTTTTT	CASSFTGRSEKLFF
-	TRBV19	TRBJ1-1	TGTGCCAGTAGTTCTCACAGGAGTGGGACTGAAGCTTTCTTT	CASSSHRSGTEAFF
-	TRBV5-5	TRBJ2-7	TGTGCCAGCAGCTTCCCAGGCTCCTACGAGCAGTACTTC	CASSFPGSYEQYF
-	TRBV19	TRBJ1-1	TGTGCCAGTAGTATAGTGGGAGGTAGTGGGACTACTGAAGCTTTCTTT	CASSIVGGSGTTEAFF
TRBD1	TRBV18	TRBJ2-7	TGTGCCAGCTCACTCGACAGGGGAAGAATAGACGAGCAGTACTTC	CASSLDRGRIDEQYF
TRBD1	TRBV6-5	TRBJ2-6	TGTGCCAGCAGGACAGGGTCTGGGGCCAACGTCCTGACTTTC	CASRTGSGANVLTF
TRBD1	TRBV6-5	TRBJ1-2	TGTGCCAGCAGTATCCGGGACAGGGACTATGGCTACACCTTC	CASSIRDRDYGYTF
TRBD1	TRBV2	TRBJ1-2	TGTGCCAGCAGCGCCGGGACAGGAAAGTTCGGCTACACCTTC	CASSAGTGKFGYTF
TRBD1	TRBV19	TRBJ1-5	TGTGCCAGTAGTAGCCGGGACAGGGGGCTTAGCAATCAGCCCCAGCATTTT	CASSSRDRGLSNQPQHF
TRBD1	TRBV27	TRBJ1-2	TGTGCCAGCGGTTTGGGACAGGGGTTGTATGGCTACACCTTC	CASGLGQGLYGYTF
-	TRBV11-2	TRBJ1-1	TGTGCCAGCAGGGGCCTTAAACAGGGTCGGGGCACTGAAGCTTTCTTT	CASRGLKQGRGTEAFF
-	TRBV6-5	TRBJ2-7	TGTGCCAGCAGTTACTCTCGGGAAACCTACGAGCAGTACTTC	CASSYSRETYEQYF
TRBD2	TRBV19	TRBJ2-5	TGTGCCAGTAGGGAAGCGGGAGCACCCAAAGAGACCCAGTACTTC	CASREAGAPKETQYF
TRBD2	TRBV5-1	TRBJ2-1	TGCGCCAGCAGCCTGGGGGGGACTAGCGGGAGTGATGAGCAGTTCTTC	CASSLGGTSGSDEQFF
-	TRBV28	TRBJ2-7	TGTGCCAGCAGGTATCAAAGGAGCTCCTACGAGCAGTACTTC	CASRYQRSSYEQYF
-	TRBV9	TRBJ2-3	TGTGCCAGCAGCGCCCGGACTGTAACAGATACGCAGTATTTT	CASSARTVTDTQYF
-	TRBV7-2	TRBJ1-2	TGTGCCAGCAGCTCAACAGTTAACTTTGATGGCTACACCTTC	CASSSTVNFDGYTF
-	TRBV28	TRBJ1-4	TGTGCCAGCAGTACCAAGGGGAAACTGTTTTTT	CASSTKGKLFF
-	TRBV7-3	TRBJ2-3	TGTGCCAGCAGCTCCTCCGGAGGGAGCACAGATACGCAGTATTTT	CASSSSGGSTDTQYF
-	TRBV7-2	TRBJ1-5	TGTGCCAGCAGCTTAGGAGCAGGCAACAATCAGCCCCAGCATTTT	CASSLGAGNNQPQHF
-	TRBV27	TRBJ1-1	TGTGCCAGCAGATCTTTTGACACTGAAGCTTTCTTT	CASRSFDTEAFF
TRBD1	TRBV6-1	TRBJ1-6	TGTGCCACCAGGGACAGGGCCTCAAATTCACCCCTCCACTTT	CATRDRASNSPLHF
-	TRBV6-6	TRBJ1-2	TGTGCCAGCAGTTACTCTGGGGGAGGCTATGGCTACACCTTC	CASSYSGGGYGYTF
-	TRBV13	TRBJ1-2	TGTGCCAGCAGCATCGAGGGCAGCTATGGCTACACCTTC	CASSIEGSYGYTF
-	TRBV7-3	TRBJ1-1	TGTGCCAGCAGCCTAACGGCTTTACCGAACACTGAAGCTTTCTTT	CASSLTALPNTEAFF
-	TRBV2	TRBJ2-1	TGTGCCAGCAGCGTTCAAGGAGGTATCAATGAGCAGTTCTTC	CASSVQGGINEQFF
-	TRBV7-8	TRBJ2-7	TGTGCCAGCAGCTTAGCGGCTAGACTCCCTTTCGAGCAGTACTTC	CASSLAARLPFEQYF
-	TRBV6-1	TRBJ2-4	TGTGCCAGCCGAGGGATAGCCAAAAACATTCAGTACTTC	CASRGIAKNIQYF
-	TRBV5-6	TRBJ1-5	TGTGCCAGCAGCGGGGGGGGGCAGCCCCAGCATTTT	CASSGGGQPQHF
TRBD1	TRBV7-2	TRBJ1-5	TGTGCCAGCAGCTTAGCAGGGACAGACCAGCCCCAGCATTTT	CASSLAGTDQPQHF
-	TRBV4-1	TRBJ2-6	TGCGCCAGCAGCCAAGATCAAGGGGGGGTGGCCAACGTCCTGACTTTC	CASSQDQGGVANVLTF
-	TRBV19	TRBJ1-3	TGTGCCAGTCACTCCCCCACATCGAGGTCACCTGGAAACACCATATATTTT	CASHSPTSRSPGNTIYF
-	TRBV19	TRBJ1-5	TGTGCCAGTACAACCCTCAGTAATCAGCCCCAGCATTTT	CASTTLSNQPQHF
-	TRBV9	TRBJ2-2	TGTGCCAGCAGCGTAGGACAACTCACCGGGGAGCTGTTTTTT	CASSVGQLTGELFF
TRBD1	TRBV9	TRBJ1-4	TGTGCCAGCAGCGTAGCTGTCGGGGTGTCAGGGGGAGAAAAACTGTTTTTT	CASSVAVGVSGGEKLFF
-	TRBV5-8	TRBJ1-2	TGTGCCAGCAGCTTCGGGTGGATGGGGGCGCGAGGCTATGGCTACACCTTC	CASSFGWMGARGYGYTF
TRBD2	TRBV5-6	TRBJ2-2	TGTGCCGGCACCCCCTTGGTTGGCGGGAGGACCGGGGAGCTGTTTTTT	CAGTPLVGGRTGELFF
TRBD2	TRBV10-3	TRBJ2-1	TGTGCCACCCTACTCCCGGCTAGCGGGAGGGACAATGAGCAGTTCTTC	CATLLPASGRDNEQFF
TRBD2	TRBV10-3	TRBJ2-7	TGTGCCATCAGACGGACTAGCGGATACGAGCAGTACTTC	CAIRRTSGYEQYF
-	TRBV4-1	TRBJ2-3	TGCGCCAGCAGCCAAGATCTGGGAGCAGATACGCAGTATTTT	CASSQDLGADTQYF
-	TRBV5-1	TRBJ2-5	TGCGCCAGCAGCTTGGCCAATTACCAAGAGACCCAGTACTTC	CASSLANYQETQYF
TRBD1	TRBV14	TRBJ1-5	TGTGCCAGCAGCCAGACAGGGAATCAGCCCCAGCATTTT	CASSQTGNQPQHF
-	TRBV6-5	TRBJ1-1	TGTGCCAGCAGTTACTTAGGGGACACTGAAGCTTTCTTT	CASSYLGDTEAFF
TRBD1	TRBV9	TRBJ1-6	TGTGCCAGCAGCTTCGGACAGGGGAATTCACCCCTCCACTTT	CASSFGQGNSPLHF
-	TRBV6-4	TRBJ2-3	TGTGCCAGCCGGGAGCAGGGCACAGATACGCAGTATTTT	CASREQGTDTQYF
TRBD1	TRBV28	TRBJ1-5	TGTGCCAGCAGTCCCGGGACAGGCTATCAGCCCCAGCATTTT	CASSPGTGYQPQHF